This T cell receptor (beta chain) was identified during a study of blood T cell repertoires in COVID-19 (dated by TCRdb to about 2020). In terms of the full investigation: Collaborator samples came from the United States, Italy and Spain and covered acute and convalescent phases of COVID-19. The material from the prospective study consisted of cDNA or gDNA derived from T cells, B-cell-depleted T cells, or PBMCs. The dataset comprised deeply sampled blood TCRbeta repertoires from subjects exposed to, actively infected with, or recovered from COVID-19. The repertoires were made available in a free public database intended to serve as a resource for research on the immune response to SARS-CoV-2. The samples were drawn from the first 160 participants of the ongoing ImmuneRACE study and from 1,254 subjects provided by 6 global collaborators. A de-identified subject ID, COVID-19 status, age in years and sex were almost always included in the sample metadata. Where HLA class I and class II types were available, the types were taken from metadata supplied by the sample provider, not from assay-based typing. Study-wide conclusions, independent of this receptor: The amount of clinical and demographic metadata varied by source and participant and was provided uncurated.

As regards this clone: Its antigen is unknown. Per-base qualities were not stored, and no clone one base away is much larger.

TCRbeta CDR3 regions were amplified from genomic DNA using the immunoSEQ Assay, a bias-controlled multiplex PCR. The study's processing was this. The number of nucleated cells in each sample was estimated by amplification of reference gene primers within the assay. To quantify the absolute abundance of each unique TCRbeta CDR3 rearrangement, sequence reads were collapsed and filtered. Productive Simpson clonality was computed per sample as the square root of Simpson's diversity index over productive rearrangements. This is the immuneACCESS table as TCRdb keeps it, with only in-frame sequences that have V and J called. A part of the clones is gone; compared with another copy, unresolved V genes explain less than half, and the rest is unexplained. V, J and clone size are those of that table, while D and trimming were read from the DNA. In this sample the table shows around 450,000 clones, 87% of which occur a single time. Under 0.85% of the sample is held by the ten biggest clonotypes.

The CDR3 covers 13 residues, taking in both the cysteine and the phenylalanine. Just CDR3 DNA is preserved here, 39 bases in frame from base 1. The V and J ends are trimmed by 3 bases and 6 bases, leaving 7 bases between them. In the germline V gene, CDR1 corresponds to SGHRS and CDR2 to YFSETQ. Participants in the prospective study were enrolled through a virtual design, were aged 18 to 89 years, and lived in approximately 25 United States geographic areas. In the prospective study, cohorts were assigned on the basis of participant-reported clinical history obtained from a screening survey and a study questionnaire. Recovered participants in ImmuneRACE Cohort 3 were defined by two consecutive negative NP/OP PCR tests, clearance by a healthcare professional, or resolution of symptoms. In the prospective study, whole blood, serum and a nasopharyngeal or oropharyngeal swab were collected from each participant by mobile phlebotomists. Prospective study participants could optionally give additional blood draws and questionnaires over an approximately two-month period. Before DNA extraction, prospective study blood samples were shipped either frozen or at room temperature.

Sequenced material: PBMCs or T cells enriched from blood (not recorded which). This chain joins TRBV5-1 to TRBJ1-6; a confident D gene designation cannot be given. This clonotype was sampled from a woman between 18 and 29 years old who had recovered from COVID-19. Here the CDR3 is given as CASSSDFNSPLHF. The nucleotide sequence is given as TGCGCCAGCAGCTCCGACTTTAATTCACCCCTCCACTTT.